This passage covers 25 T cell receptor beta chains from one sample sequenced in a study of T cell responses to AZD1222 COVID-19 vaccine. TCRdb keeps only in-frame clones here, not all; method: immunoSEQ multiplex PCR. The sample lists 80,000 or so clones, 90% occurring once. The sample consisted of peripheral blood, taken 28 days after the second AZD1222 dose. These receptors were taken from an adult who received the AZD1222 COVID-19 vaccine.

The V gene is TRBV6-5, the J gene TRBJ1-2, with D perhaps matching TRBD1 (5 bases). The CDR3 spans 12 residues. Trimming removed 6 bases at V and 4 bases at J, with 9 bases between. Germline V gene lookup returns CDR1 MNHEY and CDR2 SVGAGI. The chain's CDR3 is CASRQGPYGYTF. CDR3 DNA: TGTGCCAGCAGGCAGGGTCCCTATGGCTACACCTTC.

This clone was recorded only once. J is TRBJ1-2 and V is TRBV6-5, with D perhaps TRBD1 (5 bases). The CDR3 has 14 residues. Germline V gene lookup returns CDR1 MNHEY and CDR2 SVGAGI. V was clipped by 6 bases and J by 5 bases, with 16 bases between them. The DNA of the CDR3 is TGTGCCAGCAGCCGTCAGGGCCCGCAGTATGGCTACACCTTC. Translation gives CASSRQGPQYGYTF.

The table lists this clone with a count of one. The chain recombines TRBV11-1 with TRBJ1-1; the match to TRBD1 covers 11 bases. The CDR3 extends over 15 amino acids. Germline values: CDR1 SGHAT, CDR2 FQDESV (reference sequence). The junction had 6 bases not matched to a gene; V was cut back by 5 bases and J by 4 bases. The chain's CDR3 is CASSAWGQGGTEAFF. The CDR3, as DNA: TGTGCCAGCAGCGCATGGGGACAGGGGGGCACTGAAGCTTTCTTT.

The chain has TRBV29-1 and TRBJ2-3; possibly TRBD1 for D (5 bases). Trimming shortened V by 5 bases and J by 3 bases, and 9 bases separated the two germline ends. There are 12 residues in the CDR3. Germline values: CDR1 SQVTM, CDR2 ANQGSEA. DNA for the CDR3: TGCAGCGTTACGGACACTACAGATACGCAGTATTTT. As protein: CSVTDTTDTQYF.

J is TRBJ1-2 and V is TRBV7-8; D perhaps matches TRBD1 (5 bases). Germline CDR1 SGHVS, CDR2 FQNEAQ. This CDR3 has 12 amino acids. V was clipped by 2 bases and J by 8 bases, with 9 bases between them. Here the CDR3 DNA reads TGTGCCAGCAGCTTAAGGGGCGAGGGCTACACCTTC. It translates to CASSLRGEGYTF.

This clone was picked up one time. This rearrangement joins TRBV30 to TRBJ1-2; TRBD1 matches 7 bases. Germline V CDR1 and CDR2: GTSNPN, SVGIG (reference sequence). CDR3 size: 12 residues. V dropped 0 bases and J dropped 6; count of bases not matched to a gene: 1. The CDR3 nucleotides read TGTGCCTGGAGTGTACAGGGGAATGGCTACACCTTC. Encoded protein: CAWSVQGNGYTF.

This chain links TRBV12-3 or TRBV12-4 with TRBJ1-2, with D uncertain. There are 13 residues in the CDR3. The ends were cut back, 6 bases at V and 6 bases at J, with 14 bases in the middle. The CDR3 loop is CASSRVFLDGYTF. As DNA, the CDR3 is TGTGCCAGCAGCCGGGTGTTTCTGGATGGCTACACCTTC.

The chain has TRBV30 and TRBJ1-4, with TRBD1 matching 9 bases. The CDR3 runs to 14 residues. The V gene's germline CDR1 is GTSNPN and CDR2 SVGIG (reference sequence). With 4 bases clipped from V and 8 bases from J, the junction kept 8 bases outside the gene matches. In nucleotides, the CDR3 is TGTGCCTGGACCGCGGACAGGGGTAGAGAAAAACTGTTTTTT. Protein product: CAWTADRGREKLFF.

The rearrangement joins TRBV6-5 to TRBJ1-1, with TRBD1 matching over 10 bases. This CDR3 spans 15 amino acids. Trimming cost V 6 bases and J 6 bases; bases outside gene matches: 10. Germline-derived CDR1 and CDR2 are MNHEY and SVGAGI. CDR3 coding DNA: TGTGCCAGCAGCTCCTTGACAGGGGGCGACGCTGAAGCTTTCTTT. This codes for CASSSLTGGDAEAFF.

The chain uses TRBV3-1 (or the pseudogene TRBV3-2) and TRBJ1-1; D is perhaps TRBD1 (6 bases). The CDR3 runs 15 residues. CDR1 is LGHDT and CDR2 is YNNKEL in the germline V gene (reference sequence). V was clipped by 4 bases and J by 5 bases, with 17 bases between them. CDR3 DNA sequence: TGTGCCAGCAGCCTCCGGGAGGGGGAAGGTACTGAAGCTTTCTTT. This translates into CASSLREGEGTEAFF.

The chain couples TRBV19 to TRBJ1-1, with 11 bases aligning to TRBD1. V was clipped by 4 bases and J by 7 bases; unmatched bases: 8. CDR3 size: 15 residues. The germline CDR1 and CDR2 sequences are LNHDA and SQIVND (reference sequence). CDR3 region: CASSTDRGRGGEAFF. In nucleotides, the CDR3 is TGTGCCAGTAGTACGGACAGGGGGCGAGGAGGTGAAGCTTTCTTT.

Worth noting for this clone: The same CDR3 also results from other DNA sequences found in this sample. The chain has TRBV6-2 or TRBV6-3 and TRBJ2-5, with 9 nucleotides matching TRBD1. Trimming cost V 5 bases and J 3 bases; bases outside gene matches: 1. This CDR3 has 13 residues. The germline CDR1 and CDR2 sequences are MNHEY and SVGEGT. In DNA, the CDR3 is TGTGCCAGCAGTCGGGACAGGGAAGAGACCCAGTACTTC. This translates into CASSRDREETQYF.

For the CDR3, the DNA is TGTGCCAGCAGTGCAGAGCCCATTAAATCGTACGCTGGCTACACCTTC. Amino acids: CASSAEPIKSYAGYTF. This chain connects TRBV6-4 to TRBJ1-2; no clear D. The CDR3 loop spans 16 amino acids. In germline, CDR1 is MRHNA, CDR2 SNTAGT. With 4 bases removed from V and 7 bases from J, the gap between germline ends came to 22 bases.

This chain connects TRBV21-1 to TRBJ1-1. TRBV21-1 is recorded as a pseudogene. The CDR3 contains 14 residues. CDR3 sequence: CASSTDGPNTEAFF. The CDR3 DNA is TGTGCCAGCAGCACTGACGGCCCGAACACTGAAGCTTTCTTT.

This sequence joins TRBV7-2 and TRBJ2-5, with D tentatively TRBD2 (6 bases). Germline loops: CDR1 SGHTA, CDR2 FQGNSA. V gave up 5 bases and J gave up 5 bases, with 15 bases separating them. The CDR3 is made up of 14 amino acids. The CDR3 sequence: CASSSGGPRETQYF. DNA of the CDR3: TGTGCCAGCAGCAGCGGAGGGCCCCGGGAGACCCAGTACTTC.

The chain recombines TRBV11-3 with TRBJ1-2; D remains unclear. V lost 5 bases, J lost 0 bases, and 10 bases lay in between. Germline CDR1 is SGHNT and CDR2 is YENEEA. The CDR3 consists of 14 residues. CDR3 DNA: TGTGCCAGCAGCCCGACGTCCGCTAACTATGGCTACACCTTC. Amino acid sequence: CASSPTSANYGYTF.

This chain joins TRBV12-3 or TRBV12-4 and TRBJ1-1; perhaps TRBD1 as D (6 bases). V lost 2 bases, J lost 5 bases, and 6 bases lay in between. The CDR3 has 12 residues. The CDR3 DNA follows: TGTGCCAGCAGTTTACAGGGGACTGAAGCTTTCTTT. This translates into CASSLQGTEAFF.

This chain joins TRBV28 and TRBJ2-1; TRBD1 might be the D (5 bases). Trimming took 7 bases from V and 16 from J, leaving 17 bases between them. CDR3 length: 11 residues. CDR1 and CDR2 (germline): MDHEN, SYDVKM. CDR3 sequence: CASTSTERYFF. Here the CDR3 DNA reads TGTGCCAGCACTTCGACAGAGCGATACTTCTTC.

CDR3 sequence: CASSLVTTVDYGYTF. The DNA for the CDR3 is TGTGCCAGCAGCTTGGTAACGACAGTAGACTATGGCTACACCTTC. This rearrangement joins TRBV5-4 to TRBJ1-2; tentative D call: TRBD1 (5 bases). CDR3 length: 15 amino acids. Trimming stripped 0 bases from V and 3 bases from J, with 12 bases between. Germline V CDR1 and CDR2: SGHNT, YYREEE (reference sequence).

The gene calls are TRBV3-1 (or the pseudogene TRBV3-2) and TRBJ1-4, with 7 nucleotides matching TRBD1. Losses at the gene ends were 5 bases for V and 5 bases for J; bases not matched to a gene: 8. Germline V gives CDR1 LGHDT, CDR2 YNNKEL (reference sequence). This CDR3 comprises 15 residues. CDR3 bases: TGTGCCAGCAGCTCCCGACAGGGACAAAATGAAAAACTGTTTTTT. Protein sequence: CASSSRQGQNEKLFF.

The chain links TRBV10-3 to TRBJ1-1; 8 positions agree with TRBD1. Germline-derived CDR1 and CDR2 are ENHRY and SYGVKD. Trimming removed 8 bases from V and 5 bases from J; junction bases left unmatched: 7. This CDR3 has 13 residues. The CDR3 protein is CAISDRGRTEAFF. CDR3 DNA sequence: TGTGCCATCTCAGACAGGGGACGGACTGAAGCTTTCTTT.

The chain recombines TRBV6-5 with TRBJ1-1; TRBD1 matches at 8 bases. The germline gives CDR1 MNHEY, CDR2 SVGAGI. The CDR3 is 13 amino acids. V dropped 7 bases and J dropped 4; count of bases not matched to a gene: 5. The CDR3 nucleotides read TGTGCCAGCAACCAGGGGGCGGGCACTGAAGCTTTCTTT. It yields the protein CASNQGAGTEAFF.

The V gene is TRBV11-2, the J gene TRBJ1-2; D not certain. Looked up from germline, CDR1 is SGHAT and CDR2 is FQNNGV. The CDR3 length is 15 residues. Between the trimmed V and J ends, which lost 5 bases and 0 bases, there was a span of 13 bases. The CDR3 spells CASSPGRLTNYGYTF. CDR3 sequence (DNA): TGTGCCAGCAGCCCCGGACGGCTTACTAACTATGGCTACACCTTC.

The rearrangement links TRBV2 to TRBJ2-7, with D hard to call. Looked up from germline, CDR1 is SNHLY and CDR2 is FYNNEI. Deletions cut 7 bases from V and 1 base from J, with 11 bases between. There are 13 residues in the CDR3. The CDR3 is CASNLLRSYEQYF. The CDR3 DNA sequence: TGTGCCAGCAATCTCTTGAGGTCCTACGAGCAGTACTTC. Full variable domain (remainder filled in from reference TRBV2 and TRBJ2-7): EPEVTQTPSHQVTQMGQEVILRCVPISNHLYFYWYRQILGQKVEFLVSFYNNEISEKSEIFDDQFSVERPDGSNFTLKIRSTKLEDSAMYFCASNLLRSYEQYFGPGTRLTVT.

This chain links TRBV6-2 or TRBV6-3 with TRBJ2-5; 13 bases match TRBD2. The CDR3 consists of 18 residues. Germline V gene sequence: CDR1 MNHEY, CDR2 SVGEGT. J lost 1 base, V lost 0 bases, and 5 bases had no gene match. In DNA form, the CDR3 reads TGTGCCAGCAGTTACTCGCGACTAGCGGGAGGCATCCAAGAGACCCAGTACTTC. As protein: CASSYSRLAGGIQETQYF.